The 8 T cell receptor beta chains in this list originate from one sample, sequenced in a study of OX40 agonist ivuxolimab in advanced cancers. Here immunoSEQ multiplex PCR was the method, and the copy in TCRdb shows in-frame clones only, minus some. The sample yields 25,000 to 35,000 clones, less than 90% seen once. Sequencing used CD4+ or CD8+ T cells sorted from blood, obtained in a trial of the OX40 agonist ivuxolimab. Every receptor here comes from an adult with an advanced solid tumor such as melanoma, head and neck, liver or kidney cancer.

The rearrangement joins TRBV6-5 to TRBJ2-1, with D maybe TRBD1 (5 bases). CDR3 length: 11 amino acids. Per the germline V gene, CDR1 is MNHEY and CDR2 is SVGAGI. With 6 bases removed from V and 15 bases from J, the gap between germline ends came to 15 bases. CDR3 DNA sequence: TGTGCCAGCAGGGGGCTTTTAGGTCCGTTCTTC. Translation gives CASRGLLGPFF.

DNA of the CDR3: TGTGCCAGCAGAGAGTTTGGCCAGGCGAACACCGGGGAGCTGTTTTTT. Residues: CASREFGQANTGELFF. The chain combines TRBV11-1 with TRBJ2-2; no firm D call. V lost 6 bases, J lost 0 bases, and 14 bases lay in between. The CDR3 length is 16 residues. Germline CDR1 reads SGHAT; CDR2 reads FQDESV (reference sequence).

The chain is built from TRBV19 and TRBJ2-7; D unresolved. The germline gives CDR1 LNHDA, CDR2 SQIVND (reference sequence). Trimming removed 5 bases from V and 4 bases from J, with 6 bases in between. This CDR3 spans 11 amino acids. CDR3 DNA sequence: TGTGCCAGTAGTTACGGGTACGAGCAGTACTTC. Its translation: CASSYGYEQYF.

This chain connects TRBV21-1 to TRBJ1-5; the table's D call, TRBD1, was not checked against the DNA. TRBV21-1 is flagged as a pseudogene. CDR3 length equals 14 residues. Written as DNA, the CDR3 is TGTGCCAGCAGGGAAGACAGGGCATCTCAGCCCCAGCATTTT. As protein: CASREDRASQPQHF.

This sequence joins TRBV6-1 and TRBJ1-1, with D hard to call. Trimming cost V 8 bases and J 4 bases, with 8 bases left between them. The CDR3 length is 11 residues. Germline-derived CDR1 and CDR2 are MNHNS and SASEGT. CDR3 in DNA: TGTGCCAGCTCCCTAGGCACTGAAGCTTTCTTT. Protein sequence: CASSLGTEAFF.

V and J are TRBV28 and TRBJ1-2; TRBD1 might be the D (6 bases). The CDR3 length is 15 residues. Per germline, CDR1 MDHEN and CDR2 SYDVKM. CDR3 sequence: CALYKFGQGPYGYTF. The CDR3 nucleotides are TGTGCGCTATATAAGTTCGGGCAGGGGCCTTATGGCTACACCTTC.

The chain links TRBV2 to TRBJ2-1, with 15 bases identical to TRBD2. J was trimmed by 7 bases and V by 5 bases; bases with no gene match: 9. This CDR3 is built from 17 residues. Germline V gene sequence: CDR1 SNHLY, CDR2 FYNNEI. CDR3 in DNA: TGTGCCAGCAGTTCCGGGACTAGCGGGGGGCCTGGGAATGAGCAGTTCTTC. Its translation: CASSSGTSGGPGNEQFF.

V gene TRBV10-2 combines with J gene TRBJ2-3, with D possibly being TRBD1 (6 bases). V lost 5 bases and J 2 bases, leaving 14 bases between the germline ends. The CDR3 totals 15 residues. Germline loops: CDR1 WSHSY, CDR2 SAAADI. The CDR3 bases are TGCGCCAGCAGTAAGACAGGATACAACACAGATACGCAGTATTTT. It specifies CASSKTGYNTDTQYF.